The 23 T cell receptor beta chains below were found in one sample sequenced in a study of CD8+ T cells in alopecia areata. RNA extraction and reverse transcription yielded cDNA as sequencing template. Repertoires were generated with immunoSEQ multiplex PCR, while TCRdb's copy carries only in-frame clones and drops some. The sample lists approximately 170,000 clones; approximately 60% were seen once. As for treatment: oral pan-JAK inhibitor, 5-10 mg twice daily. This sample comprised CD4+ T cells sorted from blood, obtained at week 4, from a patient treated with tofacitinib. These receptors all come from a human donor with alopecia areata.

The count of this clone is one. The chain carries TRBV9 and TRBJ1-2; D unclear. V lost 0 bases to trimming and J lost 6 bases, with 9 bases between them. The CDR3 sequence is 13 residues long. The germline V gene encodes CDR1 SGDLS and CDR2 YYNGEE. CDR3 amino acids: CASSVVSRNGYTF. In nucleotides, the CDR3 is TGTGCCAGCAGCGTAGTGAGTCGTAATGGCTACACCTTC.

This clone was seen just once. The chain employs TRBV15 and TRBJ2-2; possibly TRBD1 or TRBD2 for D (5 bases each). V was shortened by 5 bases and J by 6 bases, with 13 bases between the two germline ends. CDR1 LNHNV and CDR2 YYDKDF come from the germline V gene (reference sequence). This CDR3 contains 14 residues. This CDR3 reads CATSPVGESGELFF. The CDR3 DNA is TGTGCCACCAGCCCCGTGGGGGAGTCCGGGGAGCTGTTTTTT.

Only one count was recorded for this clone. The V call is TRBV27, the J call TRBJ2-7, with D perhaps assigned TRBD1 or TRBD2 (5 bases each). Trimming cost V 3 bases and J 4 bases, with 19 bases left between them. The CDR3 extends over 16 amino acids. Germline V gene data show CDR1 as MNHEY and CDR2 as SMNVEV (reference sequence). The CDR3 region has the DNA TGTGCCAGCAGTTTTTGGGGGAGTCGATTCGTATACGAGCAGTACTTC. Its translation: CASSFWGSRFVYEQYF.

The V and J genes are TRBV28 and TRBJ1-2; TRBD1 is a possible D gene (6 bases). The germline V gene has CDR1 MDHEN and CDR2 SYDVKM. V was cut by 6 bases and J by 7 bases, with 15 bases left in between. This CDR3 spans 13 amino acids. CDR3 coding DNA: TGTGCCAGCAGCTCGGACAGTCGTACTGGCTACACCTTC. Its protein is CASSSDSRTGYTF.

CDR3 amino acids: CASSARDRRNTGELFF. In nucleotides, the CDR3 is TGTGCCAGCAGCGCCCGGGACAGGCGAAACACCGGGGAGCTGTTTTTT. This chain uses TRBV9 with TRBJ2-2; 8 bases line up with TRBD1. Germline assignment: CDR1 SGDLS and CDR2 YYNGEE. This CDR3 has 16 amino acids. The ends lost 3 bases at V and 2 bases at J; junction bases unmatched: 6.

The count of this clone is one. The rearrangement links TRBV30 to TRBJ2-7, with 9 nucleotides matching TRBD1. The CDR3 loop spans 13 amino acids. V lost 7 bases to trimming and J lost 3 bases; unmatched junction nucleotides: 7. Germline V gene sequence: CDR1 GTSNPN, CDR2 SVGIG (reference sequence). CDR3 residues: CASTGQGLYEQYF. CDR3 DNA sequence: TGTGCCTCGACGGGACAGGGCCTCTACGAGCAGTACTTC.

Concerning this clone: A junction boundary mismatches the germline segment, possibly from a read error. The gene calls are TRBV29-1 and TRBJ2-5, with 7 bases matching TRBD2. In germline, CDR1 is SQVTM, CDR2 ANQGSEA. This CDR3 has 12 residues. The CDR3 region has the DNA TGCGGCGTTGAGGGAGGGAGGGAGACCCAGTACTTC. Encoded protein: CGVEGGRETQYF. Drawing the rest from reference TRBV29-1 and TRBJ2-5, the complete variable domain is SAVISQKPSRDICQRGTSLTIQCQVDSQVTMMFWYRQQPGQSLTLIATANQGSEATYESGFVIDKFPISRPNLTFSTLTVSNMSPEDSSIYLCGVEGGRETQYFGPGTRLLVL.

V gene TRBV5-1 combines with J gene TRBJ2-1; TRBD2 agrees at 9 bases. In germline, CDR1 is SGHRS, CDR2 YFSETQ. There are 13 residues in the CDR3. With V trimmed by 0 bases and J by 11 bases, 3 bases remained unmatched. The CDR3 loop is CASSLAAGGQQFF. In DNA, the CDR3 is TGCGCCAGCAGCTTGGCAGCGGGAGGACAGCAGTTCTTC. The complete variable domain, with remaining parts taken from reference TRBV5-1 and TRBJ2-1, reads KAGVTQTPRYLIKTRGQQVTLSCSPISGHRSVSWYQQTPGQGLQFLFEYFSETQRNKGNFPGRFSGRQFSNSRSEMNVSTLELGDSALYLCASSLAAGGQQFFGPGTRLTVL.

CDR3 nucleotides: TGCGCCAGCACGACGGTCCCAGAGAGCGACGAGCAGTACTTC. Translating gives CASTTVPESDEQYF. This sequence joins TRBV4-3 and TRBJ2-7; no definite D call. The CDR3 is made up of 14 amino acids. The germline gives CDR1 LGHNA, CDR2 YSLEER. The V end lost 7 bases, the J end lost 5 bases, and 18 bases lay between the germline ends.

This rearrangement joins TRBV5-1 to TRBJ2-3; D is possibly TRBD1 (8 bases). The V end was cut by 3 bases, the J end by 1 base, with 15 bases between. In germline, CDR1 is SGHRS, CDR2 YFSETQ. The CDR3 contains 16 residues. The chain's CDR3 is CASSYGQGGGTDTQYF. As DNA, the CDR3 is TGCGCCAGCAGCTATGGACAGGGAGGGGGCACAGATACGCAGTATTTT.

The CDR3 bases are TGTGCCAGCACAACCGGGACTAGGAGCTCTGGGGCCAACGTCCTGACTTTC. This translates into CASTTGTRSSGANVLTF. The J gene is TRBJ2-6, the V gene TRBV2; 8 nucleotides agree with TRBD2. Germline V gene data show CDR1 as SNHLY and CDR2 as FYNNEI. With V trimmed by 7 bases and J by 0 bases, 8 bases remained unmatched. CDR3 size: 17 residues.

This clone was seen a handful of times. This sequence joins TRBV7-9 and TRBJ2-3; perhaps TRBD1 as D (5 bases). CDR1 and CDR2 from the germline V gene are SEHNR and FQNEAQ (reference sequence). Trimming stripped 5 bases from V and 4 bases from J, with 16 bases between. The length of the CDR3 is 15 residues. This CDR3 is CASSLRVSVADTQYF. The CDR3 region has the DNA TGTGCCAGCAGCCTCAGGGTTTCGGTTGCAGATACGCAGTATTTT.

This chain links TRBV2 with TRBJ2-2, with TRBD1 identical over 9 bases. Germline trimming cut 9 bases from V and 5 bases from J; bases unmatched to any gene: 10. Germline assignment: CDR1 SNHLY and CDR2 FYNNEI. The CDR3 contains 15 residues. DNA for the CDR3: TGTGCCAGACAACAGGGGGCTCAGGAAACCGGGGAGCTGTTTTTT. Its protein product is CARQQGAQETGELFF.

Here the CDR3 DNA reads TGTGCCTGGATCCCCCCAGCGGGACTCAATGAGCAGTTCTTC. This gives the protein CAWIPPAGLNEQFF. The rearrangement uses TRBV30 and TRBJ2-1; TRBD2 matches at 7 bases. The CDR3 has 14 amino acids. The V gene end was trimmed by 4 bases and the J gene end by 6 bases; junction bases not matched to a gene: 9. Germline V lookup: CDR1 GTSNPN, CDR2 SVGIG (reference sequence).

This chain links TRBV19 with TRBJ2-7; 7 positions match TRBD1. The germline CDR1 and CDR2 sequences are LNHDA and SQIVND (reference sequence). The length of the CDR3 is 16 residues. The V gene end was trimmed by 3 bases and the J gene end by 0 bases; junction bases not matched to a gene: 8. The CDR3 region is CASSMIPGQYSYEQYF. CDR3 sequence (DNA): TGTGCCAGTAGTATGATTCCGGGACAGTACTCCTACGAGCAGTACTTC.

The chain has TRBV20-1 and TRBJ2-7; D unresolved. Germline values: CDR1 DFQATT, CDR2 SNEGSKA (reference sequence). The CDR3 is made up of 10 amino acids. Trimming removed 3 bases from V and 5 bases from J, with 5 bases in between. CDR3 DNA sequence: TGCAGTGCTAGGTCTGACGAGCAGTACTTC. Translating it yields CSARSDEQYF.

This clone has more than one count but fewer than ten. J is TRBJ1-2 and V is TRBV2, with TRBD1 matching 10 bases. V shed 7 bases, J shed 4 bases, and the junction held 9 bases outside the gene matches. CDR1 and CDR2 (germline): SNHLY, FYNNEI. The CDR3 loop spans 15 amino acids. CDR3 protein: CASKEDRGDGYGYTF. CDR3 nucleotide sequence: TGTGCCAGCAAGGAGGACAGGGGGGATGGCTATGGCTACACCTTC.

The V and J genes are TRBV25-1 and TRBJ1-5; no clear D. The CDR3 loop spans 13 amino acids. The V end lost 1 base, the J end lost 2 bases, and 3 bases lay between the germline ends. CDR1 and CDR2 (germline): MGHDK, SYGVNS. The CDR3 loop reads CASSEWGNQPQHF. In DNA form, the CDR3 reads TGTGCCAGCAGTGAATGGGGCAATCAGCCCCAGCATTTT.

The CDR3 loop is CSVAGTGSHEQYF. CDR3 in DNA: TGCAGCGTGGCGGGTACAGGGTCCCACGAGCAGTACTTC. The genes are TRBV29-1 and TRBJ2-7; D may be TRBD1 (6 bases). The CDR3 covers 13 residues. In germline, CDR1 is SQVTM, CDR2 ANQGSEA. Trimming took 6 bases from V and 5 from J, leaving 17 bases between them.

CDR3 sequence reads: CSVERGQGAHGYTF. The CDR3, as DNA: TGCAGCGTTGAAAGGGGACAGGGGGCCCATGGCTACACCTTC. The rearrangement links TRBV29-1 to TRBJ1-2, with 12 positions matching TRBD1. With 2 bases clipped from V and 6 bases from J, the junction kept 4 bases outside the gene matches. The CDR3 length is 14 residues. Germline V CDR1 and CDR2: SQVTM, ANQGSEA.

With regard to this clone: The sample contains more than one DNA sequence encoding this CDR3. The V call is TRBV7-9, the J call TRBJ2-3, with D hard to call. With 3 bases removed from V and 4 bases from J, the gap between germline ends came to 2 bases. CDR3 length: 11 residues. The germline gives CDR1 SEHNR, CDR2 FQNEAQ (reference sequence). The CDR3 sequence: CASSLADTQYF. For the CDR3, the DNA is TGTGCCAGCAGCTTGGCAGATACGCAGTATTTT.

This clone occurred a few times. J is TRBJ1-1 and V is TRBV20-1; D gene ambiguous. The germline CDR1 and CDR2 sequences are DFQATT and SNEGSKA (reference sequence). V lost 5 bases to trimming and J lost 4 bases, with 8 bases between them. The CDR3 runs 11 residues. The CDR3 coding sequence is TGCAGTGCTGCCCCTGGCACTGAAGCTTTCTTT. Translating it yields CSAAPGTEAFF.

This clone was seen a handful of times. The chain joins TRBV29-1 to TRBJ2-3; 7 bases map to TRBD1. The CDR3 loop spans 14 amino acids. In germline, CDR1 is SQVTM, CDR2 ANQGSEA. The J segment lost 2 bases and the V segment lost 6 bases, leaving 8 bases of the junction unmatched. The CDR3 coding sequence is TGCAGCGTAACTTGGGACAGCTACACAGATACGCAGTATTTT. Amino acids: CSVTWDSYTDTQYF.